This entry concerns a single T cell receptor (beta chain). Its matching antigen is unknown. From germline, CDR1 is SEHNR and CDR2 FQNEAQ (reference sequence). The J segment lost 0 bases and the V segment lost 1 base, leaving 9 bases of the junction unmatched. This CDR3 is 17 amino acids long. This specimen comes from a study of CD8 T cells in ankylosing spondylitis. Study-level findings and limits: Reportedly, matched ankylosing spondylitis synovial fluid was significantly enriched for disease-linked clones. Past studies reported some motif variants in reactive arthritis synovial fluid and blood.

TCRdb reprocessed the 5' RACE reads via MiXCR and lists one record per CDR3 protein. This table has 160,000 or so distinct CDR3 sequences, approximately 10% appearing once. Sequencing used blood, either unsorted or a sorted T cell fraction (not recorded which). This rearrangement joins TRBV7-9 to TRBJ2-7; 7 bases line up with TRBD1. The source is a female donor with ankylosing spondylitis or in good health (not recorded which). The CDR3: CASSLGDSSLTSYEQYF. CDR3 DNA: TGTGCCAGCAGCTTAGGGGACAGCTCCCTAACCTCCTACGAGCAGTACTTC.